The 31 T cell receptor beta chains reported below all come from one sample, sequenced in a study of blood T cell repertoires in COVID-19. Using immunoSEQ multiplex PCR, the repertoire was profiled, and TCRdb retains in-frame clones only, with some absent. The profile shows hundreds of thousands of clones, about 85% of them singletons. The sequencing input was peripheral blood. All receptors come from a woman aged 80 or over with active or convalescent COVID-19.

Notes on this clone: The same CDR3 also results from other DNA sequences found in this sample. The chain combines TRBV28 with TRBJ1-5; the D gene is possibly TRBD1 (6 bases). This CDR3 has 13 amino acids. Germline V lookup: CDR1 MDHEN, CDR2 SYDVKM. The V end was cut by 6 bases, the J end by 2 bases, with 8 bases between. The CDR3 bases are TGTGCCAGCAGCAGGGGAGGCAATCAGCCCCAGCATTTT. Protein sequence: CASSRGGNQPQHF.

The gene calls are TRBV27 and TRBJ2-1; 12 positions match TRBD2. The CDR3 runs 15 residues. Trimming at V came to 3 bases and at J to 10 bases, leaving 7 bases not matched to a gene. Germline-derived CDR1 and CDR2 are MNHEY and SMNVEV (reference sequence). CDR3: CASSFLAGGYAEQFF. CDR3 bases: TGTGCCAGCAGTTTCCTAGCGGGGGGGTACGCAGAGCAGTTCTTC.

This clone was found once. This chain connects TRBV6-5 to TRBJ2-3; the match to TRBD1 covers 12 bases. The ends lost 4 bases at V and 0 bases at J; junction bases unmatched: 2. CDR1 is MNHEY and CDR2 is SVGAGI in the germline V gene. The CDR3 is 16 residues long. CDR3 bases: TGTGCCAGCAGTTCGGGACAGGGGGCGAGCACAGATACGCAGTATTTT. The encoded protein is CASSSGQGASTDTQYF.

This clone has just one count. CDR3 in DNA: TGTGCCAGCAGCTTAGGACCAGCGCCCTCCTTGGGGTTCTTC. Its translation: CASSLGPAPSLGFF. The chain carries TRBV11-2 and TRBJ2-1; D not resolved. Trimming took 1 base from V and 15 from J, leaving 19 bases between them. Germline V gene data show CDR1 as SGHAT and CDR2 as FQNNGV. The CDR3 has 14 amino acids.

As for this clone: One junction end disagrees with the germline gene, perhaps due to a read error. The chain has TRBV5-4 and TRBJ2-7; 8 bases map to TRBD2. The CDR3 runs to 16 residues. Germline lookup yields CDR1 SGHNT and CDR2 YYREEE (reference sequence). The CDR3 protein is CASSYARSGRSSEQYF. Written as DNA, the CDR3 is TGTGCCAGCAGCTACGCGCGAAGCGGGAGATCCTCCGAGCAGTACTTC.

The rearrangement joins TRBV5-1 to TRBJ2-5; TRBD2 matches at 10 bases. J was trimmed by 0 bases and V by 4 bases; bases with no gene match: 3. The CDR3 loop spans 15 amino acids. Germline CDR1 and CDR2: SGHRS and YFSETQ. CDR3 sequence (DNA): TGCGCCAGCAGCGATACTAGCGGGGACCAAGAGACCCAGTACTTC. It is translated as CASSDTSGDQETQYF.

The chain recombines TRBV9 with TRBJ1-2; D gene unclear. This CDR3 contains 15 residues. Trimming took off 0 bases at V and 6 bases at J, with 15 bases between the two ends. Germline V gives CDR1 SGDLS, CDR2 YYNGEE. CDR3 nucleotides: TGTGCCAGCAGCGTAGGGGCCGGGGTTGGGAATGGCTACACCTTC. Its translation is CASSVGAGVGNGYTF. Using reference TRBV9 and TRBJ1-2 for the parts outside the CDR3, the full variable domain is DSGVTQTPKHLITATGQRVTLRCSPRSGDLSVYWYQQSLDQGLQFLIQYYNGEERAKGNILERFSAQQFPDLHSELNLSSLELGDSALYFCASSVGAGVGNGYTFGSGTRLTVV.

The chain employs TRBV2 and TRBJ1-6, with 7 positions matching TRBD1. Trimming cost V 2 bases and J 4 bases; bases outside gene matches: 11. The CDR3 covers 18 residues. In germline, CDR1 is SNHLY, CDR2 FYNNEI. CDR3 coding DNA: TGTGCCAGCAGTGAACGGGGTCAGGGGGGATTTTATAATTCACCCCTCCACTTT. Translated, it gives CASSERGQGGFYNSPLHF.

V and J are TRBV9 and TRBJ2-1, with 14 bases that match TRBD2. The CDR3 spans 16 residues. Germline CDR1 is SGDLS and CDR2 is YYNGEE. After removal of 4 bases from V and 6 bases from J, the junction contained 6 bases not matched to a gene. CDR3 region: CASSPMTSGRGNEQFF. The CDR3 DNA is TGTGCCAGCAGCCCAATGACTAGCGGGAGGGGCAATGAGCAGTTCTTC. The variable domain in full, with the rest retrieved from reference TRBV9 and TRBJ2-1, is DSGVTQTPKHLITATGQRVTLRCSPRSGDLSVYWYQQSLDQGLQFLIQYYNGEERAKGNILERFSAQQFPDLHSELNLSSLELGDSALYFCASSPMTSGRGNEQFFGPGTRLTVL.

The chain employs TRBV5-4 and TRBJ2-1; 9 nucleotides agree with TRBD1. CDR1 is SGHNT and CDR2 is YYREEE in the germline V gene (reference sequence). V gave up 5 bases and J gave up 6 bases; unmatched junction bases: 9. The CDR3 spans 15 residues. The CDR3 nucleotides read TGTGCCAGCAGTCGACAGGGGGTAGGACCCAATGAGCAGTTCTTC. Translation: CASSRQGVGPNEQFF.

CDR3 loop: CASSSGGTGSDTQYF. In DNA form, the CDR3 reads TGCGCCAGCAGCTCGGGGGGGACAGGGAGCGATACGCAGTATTTT. The chain is built from TRBV5-1 and TRBJ2-3; D is possibly TRBD1 (9 bases). This CDR3 has 15 residues. V was shortened by 3 bases and J by 6 bases, with 17 bases between the two germline ends. Germline V lookup: CDR1 SGHRS, CDR2 YFSETQ.

The chain is built from TRBV19 and TRBJ2-1; the D gene is possibly TRBD1 (5 bases). V lost 3 bases, J lost 0 bases, and 9 bases lay in between. CDR1 is LNHDA, CDR2 SQIVND, per germline (reference sequence). CDR3 length: 15 residues. The CDR3: CASSILTASYNEQFF. DNA for the CDR3: TGTGCCAGTAGTATTTTGACAGCCTCCTACAATGAGCAGTTCTTC.

The rearrangement uses TRBV6-2 or TRBV6-3 and TRBJ1-2; D remains unclear. The germline gives CDR1 MNHEY, CDR2 SVGEGT. Trimming left V 3 bases short and J 5 bases short, with 25 bases between. The length of the CDR3 is 18 residues. CDR3 sequence (DNA): TGTGCCAGCAGTTATGGTGCGAGGAAAACGATTCTCGATTATGGCTACACCTTC. It yields the protein CASSYGARKTILDYGYTF.

This clone was picked up a small number of times. This rearrangement joins TRBV5-4 to TRBJ2-7; perhaps TRBD2 as D (6 bases). Germline-derived CDR1 and CDR2 are SGHNT and YYREEE (reference sequence). There are 15 residues in the CDR3. The V and J ends lost 0 bases and 5 bases respectively, with 15 bases between them. CDR3: CASSLGAGPWDEQYF. CDR3 DNA sequence: TGTGCCAGCAGCTTGGGAGCGGGCCCCTGGGACGAGCAGTACTTC.

The chain couples TRBV28 to TRBJ1-2; 9 bases are shared with TRBD1. CDR3 length equals 11 residues. Germline CDR1 and CDR2: MDHEN and SYDVKM. Germline trimming cut 8 bases from V and 12 bases from J; bases unmatched to any gene: 7. CDR3 loop: CASGGTGLNTF. In DNA form, the CDR3 reads TGTGCCAGCGGCGGGACAGGGTTGAACACCTTC.

The chain links TRBV4-1 to TRBJ2-6; TRBD2 might be the D (6 bases). Trimming pared 6 bases from V and 0 bases from J, leaving 24 bases between. Germline assignment: CDR1 MGHRA and CDR2 YSYEKL. The CDR3 loop spans 20 amino acids. CDR3 residues: CASRNLGGREPFSGANVLTF. CDR3 in DNA: TGCGCCAGCAGAAATCTGGGAGGCAGGGAACCCTTCTCTGGGGCCAACGTCCTGACTTTC.

CDR3 nucleotides: TGCAGTGCTACTGACCCAAGAGGAACCTACGAGCAGTACTTC. Translating gives CSATDPRGTYEQYF. The gene calls are TRBV20-1 and TRBJ2-7, with D unresolved. The V gene lost 4 bases and the J gene lost 2 bases, with 15 bases spanning the gap. Germline values: CDR1 DFQATT, CDR2 SNEGSKA (reference sequence). The CDR3 length is 14 residues.

The chain employs TRBV3-1 (or the pseudogene TRBV3-2) and TRBJ1-6; D gene unclear. Trimming took off 2 bases at V and 10 bases at J, with 9 bases between the two ends. Germline assignment: CDR1 LGHDT and CDR2 YNNKEL (reference sequence). The CDR3 runs 13 residues. The chain's CDR3 is CASSQRGNSPLHF. DNA for the CDR3: TGTGCCAGCAGCCAACGGGGAAACTCACCCCTCCACTTT.

The rearrangement uses TRBV25-1 and TRBJ1-4; no definite D call. Germline V gene data show CDR1 as MGHDK and CDR2 as SYGVNS. This CDR3 has 14 amino acids. The V and J ends lost 1 base and 8 bases respectively, with 11 bases between them. CDR3 amino acids: CASSESTTQEKLFF. The CDR3 DNA follows: TGTGCCAGCAGTGAATCGACAACACAGGAAAAACTGTTTTTT.

The V and J genes are TRBV18 and TRBJ1-1; weak D call: TRBD1 (6 bases). CDR1 KGHSH and CDR2 LQKENI come from the germline V gene. The ends were cut back, 6 bases at V and 0 bases at J, with 11 bases in the middle. The CDR3 covers 14 residues. CDR3 in amino acids: CASSYGQMNTEAFF. The CDR3 DNA reads TGTGCCAGCTCCTACGGACAGATGAACACTGAAGCTTTCTTT.

The J gene is TRBJ2-3, the V gene TRBV5-1; 11 nucleotides align to TRBD2. Germline V gives CDR1 SGHRS, CDR2 YFSETQ. V lost 2 bases, J lost 4 bases, and 3 bases stayed unmatched. This CDR3 has 15 amino acids. CDR3 DNA: TGCGCCAGCAGCTTCTTAGCGGGAGGGGCAGATACGCAGTATTTT. It yields the protein CASSFLAGGADTQYF.

As to this clone: At one end, the junction sequence differs from germline, possibly due to a read error. The chain combines TRBV7-9 with TRBJ1-2, with D perhaps matching TRBD1 (6 bases). Germline V gives CDR1 SEHNR, CDR2 FQNEAQ (reference sequence). The CDR3 totals 14 residues. The CDR3 protein is CASSLAITGTRTSF. The CDR3 bases are TGTGCCAGCAGCTTAGCAATTACGGGGACAAGAACCTCCTTC.

The rearrangement links TRBV10-3 to TRBJ1-1; no clear D gene. Trimming stripped 3 bases from V and 4 bases from J, with 12 bases between. The CDR3 is 14 amino acids. Germline V gene sequence: CDR1 ENHRY, CDR2 SYGVKD. The CDR3, as DNA: TGTGCCATCAGTGAAGTTCCGGGTGGCACTGAAGCTTTCTTT. This translates into CAISEVPGGTEAFF.

V usage is TRBV30 and J usage is TRBJ2-7, with 8 nucleotides matching TRBD1. The CDR3 spans 14 residues. Losses at the gene ends were 0 bases for V and 3 bases for J; bases not matched to a gene: 4. CDR1 is GTSNPN, CDR2 SVGIG, per germline (reference sequence). In DNA form, the CDR3 reads TGTGCCTGGAGTGTAGCAGGGGGCGGCTACGAGCAGTACTTC. Residues: CAWSVAGGGYEQYF.

The gene calls are TRBV19 and TRBJ2-7; 8 bases fit TRBD1. Unmatched junction bases numbered 4, after V lost 4 bases and J lost 2 bases. The CDR3 has 14 residues. Germline V lookup: CDR1 LNHDA, CDR2 SQIVND (reference sequence). The CDR3: CASSTQQGAYEQYF. The CDR3 coding sequence is TGTGCCAGTAGTACCCAACAGGGGGCCTACGAGCAGTACTTC.

The rearrangement uses TRBV19 and TRBJ2-6; a possible D gene is TRBD1 (6 bases). V was pared by 5 bases and J by 4 bases, with 18 bases between. The CDR3 has 17 residues. In germline, CDR1 is LNHDA, CDR2 SQIVND (reference sequence). The CDR3 loop reads CASSLGTLSAGANVLTF. CDR3 DNA sequence: TGTGCCAGTAGTCTCGGGACACTTTCGGCCGGGGCCAACGTCCTGACTTTC.

The chain has TRBV6-2 or TRBV6-3 and TRBJ2-1, with 7 bases that match TRBD2. Germline V gene lookup returns CDR1 MNHEY and CDR2 SVGEGT. J gave up 0 bases and V 0 bases, and 8 bases lay outside the gene matches. CDR3 size: 18 residues. The CDR3 DNA reads TGTGCCAGCAGTTACTCCCGACTAGCCTTAAGCTCCTACAATGAGCAGTTCTTC. Translated: CASSYSRLALSSYNEQFF.

This chain uses TRBV5-1 with TRBJ1-2; perhaps TRBD1 as D (5 bases). The CDR3 totals 14 residues. V was cut by 0 bases and J by 5 bases, with 11 bases left in between. Germline CDR1 and CDR2: SGHRS and YFSETQ. For the CDR3, the DNA is TGCGCCAGCAGCTTGGACAGGAACTTGTATGGCTACACCTTC. Translation: CASSLDRNLYGYTF. The whole variable domain, filled in from reference TRBV5-1 and TRBJ1-2, reads KAGVTQTPRYLIKTRGQQVTLSCSPISGHRSVSWYQQTPGQGLQFLFEYFSETQRNKGNFPGRFSGRQFSNSRSEMNVSTLELGDSALYLCASSLDRNLYGYTFGSGTRLTVV.

V and J are TRBV7-9 and TRBJ2-7; D remains unclear. Trimming removed 5 bases from V and 2 bases from J, with 10 bases in between. This CDR3 has 13 residues. Looked up from germline, CDR1 is SEHNR and CDR2 is FQNEAQ (reference sequence). This chain's CDR3 is CASSPPSTYEQYF. CDR3 nucleotide sequence: TGTGCCAGCAGCCCACCCAGTACCTACGAGCAGTACTTC.

The rearrangement uses TRBV18 and TRBJ2-1; a weak D match, TRBD2 (6 bases). V was cut by 6 bases and J by 3 bases, with 18 bases left in between. CDR1 KGHSH and CDR2 LQKENI come from the germline V gene. The CDR3 covers 16 residues. CDR3 nucleotides: TGTGCCAGCTCTCCTAATACTCTAGCGTTCTACAATGAGCAGTTCTTC. Amino acid sequence: CASSPNTLAFYNEQFF.

The J gene is TRBJ2-5, the V gene TRBV7-3, with a possible D match to TRBD1 (6 bases). CDR1 SGHTA and CDR2 FQGTGA come from the germline V gene. V lost 5 bases, J lost 4 bases, and 11 bases lay in between. The CDR3 totals 13 residues. Here the CDR3 reads CASSQQGRETQYF. As DNA, the CDR3 is TGTGCCAGCAGCCAACAGGGACGAGAGACCCAGTACTTC.